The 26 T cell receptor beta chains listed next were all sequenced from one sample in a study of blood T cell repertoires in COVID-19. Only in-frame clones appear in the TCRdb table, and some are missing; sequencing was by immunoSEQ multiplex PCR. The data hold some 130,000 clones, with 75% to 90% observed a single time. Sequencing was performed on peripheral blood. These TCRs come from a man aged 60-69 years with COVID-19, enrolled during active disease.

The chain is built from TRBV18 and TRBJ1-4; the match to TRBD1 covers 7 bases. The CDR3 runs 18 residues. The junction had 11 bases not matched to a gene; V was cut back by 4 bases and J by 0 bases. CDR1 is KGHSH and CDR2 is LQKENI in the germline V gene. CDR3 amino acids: CASSRTPTGTATNEKLFF. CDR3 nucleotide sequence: TGTGCCAGCTCACGAACCCCGACAGGGACTGCAACTAATGAAAAACTGTTTTTT.

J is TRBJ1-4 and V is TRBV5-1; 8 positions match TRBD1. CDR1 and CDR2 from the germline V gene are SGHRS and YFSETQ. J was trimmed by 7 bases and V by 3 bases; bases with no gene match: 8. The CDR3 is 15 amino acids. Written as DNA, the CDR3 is TGCGCCAGCAGCTCATCAGGGGGCGCGAGTGAAAAACTGTTTTTT. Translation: CASSSSGGASEKLFF. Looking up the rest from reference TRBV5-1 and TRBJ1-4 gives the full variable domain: KAGVTQTPRYLIKTRGQQVTLSCSPISGHRSVSWYQQTPGQGLQFLFEYFSETQRNKGNFPGRFSGRQFSNSRSEMNVSTLELGDSALYLCASSSSGGASEKLFFGSGTQLSVL.

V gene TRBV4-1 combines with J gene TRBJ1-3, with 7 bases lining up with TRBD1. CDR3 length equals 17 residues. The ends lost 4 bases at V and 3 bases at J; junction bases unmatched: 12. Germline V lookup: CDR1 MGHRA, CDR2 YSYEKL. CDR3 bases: TGCGCCAGCAGCCGGCCGCACCGGGACAGCCATGGAAACACCATATATTTT. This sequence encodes CASSRPHRDSHGNTIYF.

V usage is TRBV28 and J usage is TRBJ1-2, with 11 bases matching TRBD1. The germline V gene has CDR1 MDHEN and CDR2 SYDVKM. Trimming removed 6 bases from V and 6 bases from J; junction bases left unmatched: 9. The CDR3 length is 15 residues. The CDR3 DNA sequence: TGTGCCAGCAGCTACGGACAGGGGGCATCCCATGGCTACACCTTC. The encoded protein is CASSYGQGASHGYTF.

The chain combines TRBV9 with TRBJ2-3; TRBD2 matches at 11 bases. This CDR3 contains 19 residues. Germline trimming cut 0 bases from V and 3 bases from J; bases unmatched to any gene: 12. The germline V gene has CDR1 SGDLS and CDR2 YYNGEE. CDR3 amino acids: CASSVVVGLLAGGTDTQYF. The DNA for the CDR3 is TGTGCCAGCAGCGTAGTAGTGGGTCTCCTAGCGGGGGGTACAGATACGCAGTATTTT.

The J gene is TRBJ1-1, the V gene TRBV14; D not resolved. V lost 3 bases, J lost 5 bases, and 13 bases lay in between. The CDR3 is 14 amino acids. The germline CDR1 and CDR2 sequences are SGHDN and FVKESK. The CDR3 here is CASSQAPSGTEAFF. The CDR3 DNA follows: TGTGCCAGCAGCCAGGCCCCTTCCGGGACTGAAGCTTTCTTT.

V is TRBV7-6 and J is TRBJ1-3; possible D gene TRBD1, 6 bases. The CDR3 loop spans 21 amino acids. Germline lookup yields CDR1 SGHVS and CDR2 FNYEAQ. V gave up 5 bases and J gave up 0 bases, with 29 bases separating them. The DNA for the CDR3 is TGTGCCAGCAGCCCCCTCCTTAGGTGGGGGCATAAAGCTAACTCTGGAAACACCATATATTTT. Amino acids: CASSPLLRWGHKANSGNTIYF.

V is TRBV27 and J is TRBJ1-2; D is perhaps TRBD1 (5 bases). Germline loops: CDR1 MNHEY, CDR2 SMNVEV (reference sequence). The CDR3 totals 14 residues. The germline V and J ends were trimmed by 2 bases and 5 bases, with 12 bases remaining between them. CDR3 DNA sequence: TGTGCCAGCAGTTTAAGGGGCAGTAGGTATGGCTACACCTTC. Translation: CASSLRGSRYGYTF.

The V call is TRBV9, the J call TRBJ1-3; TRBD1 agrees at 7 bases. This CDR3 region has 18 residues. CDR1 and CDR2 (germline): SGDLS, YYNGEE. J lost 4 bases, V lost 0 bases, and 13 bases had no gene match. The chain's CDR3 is CASSVEAAPTGVGNTIYF. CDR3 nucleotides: TGTGCCAGCAGCGTAGAAGCGGCCCCAACAGGGGTAGGAAACACCATATATTTT.

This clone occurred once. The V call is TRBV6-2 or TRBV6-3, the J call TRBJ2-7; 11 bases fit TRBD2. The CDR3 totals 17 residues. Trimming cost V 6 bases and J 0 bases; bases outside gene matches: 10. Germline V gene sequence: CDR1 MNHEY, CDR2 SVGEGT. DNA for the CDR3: TGTGCCAGCAGCTCCTATTCTAGCGGGGGGATCTCCTACGAGCAGTACTTC. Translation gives CASSSYSSGGISYEQYF.

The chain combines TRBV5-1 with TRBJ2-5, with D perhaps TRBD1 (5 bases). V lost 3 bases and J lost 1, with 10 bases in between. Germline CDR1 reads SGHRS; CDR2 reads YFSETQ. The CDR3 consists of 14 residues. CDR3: CASSYTGVQETQYF. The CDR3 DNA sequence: TGCGCCAGCAGCTACACAGGAGTCCAAGAGACCCAGTACTTC.

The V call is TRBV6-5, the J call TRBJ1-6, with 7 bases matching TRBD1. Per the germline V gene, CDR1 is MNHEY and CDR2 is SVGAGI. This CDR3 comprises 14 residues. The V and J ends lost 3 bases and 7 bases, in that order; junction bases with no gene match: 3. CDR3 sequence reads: CASSYGDRNSPLHF. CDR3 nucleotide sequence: TGTGCCAGCAGTTATGGGGACAGAAATTCACCCCTCCACTTT.

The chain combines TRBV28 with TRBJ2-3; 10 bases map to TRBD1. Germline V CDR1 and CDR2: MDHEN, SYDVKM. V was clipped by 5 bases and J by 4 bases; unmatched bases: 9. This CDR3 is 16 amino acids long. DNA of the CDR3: TGTGCCAGCAGTCAACCCGGGACAGGGGTGTCAGATACGCAGTATTTT. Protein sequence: CASSQPGTGVSDTQYF.

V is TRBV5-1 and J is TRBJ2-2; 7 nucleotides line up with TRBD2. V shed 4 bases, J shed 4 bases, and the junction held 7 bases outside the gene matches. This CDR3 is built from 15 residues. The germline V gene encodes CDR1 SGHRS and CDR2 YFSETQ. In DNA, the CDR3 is TGCGCCAGCAGCCCGGGGGGTCTCTCCACCGGGGAGCTGTTTTTT. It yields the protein CASSPGGLSTGELFF.

Here the CDR3 reads CASSQVRGGSETQYF. CDR3 sequence (DNA): TGTGCCAGCAGCCAAGTGCGGGGGGGCTCTGAGACCCAGTACTTC. The chain couples TRBV3-1 (or the pseudogene TRBV3-2) to TRBJ2-5, with TRBD2 matching over 9 bases. This CDR3 is 15 amino acids long. J was trimmed by 5 bases and V by 1 base; bases with no gene match: 5. Germline V gene data show CDR1 as LGHDT and CDR2 as YNNKEL (reference sequence).

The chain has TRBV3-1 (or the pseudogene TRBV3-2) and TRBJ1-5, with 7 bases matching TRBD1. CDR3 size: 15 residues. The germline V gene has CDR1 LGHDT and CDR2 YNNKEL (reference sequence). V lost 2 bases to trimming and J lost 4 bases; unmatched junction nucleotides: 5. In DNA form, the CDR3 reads TGTGCCAGCAGCCAATCTCCACAGGGGAATCAGCCCCAGCATTTT. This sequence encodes CASSQSPQGNQPQHF.

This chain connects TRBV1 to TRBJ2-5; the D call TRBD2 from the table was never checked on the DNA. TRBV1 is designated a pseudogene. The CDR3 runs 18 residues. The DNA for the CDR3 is TGCACCAGCAGCCAACCAGATCCCCAAACTAGCTGGCAAGAGACCCAGTACTTC. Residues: CTSSQPDPQTSWQETQYF.

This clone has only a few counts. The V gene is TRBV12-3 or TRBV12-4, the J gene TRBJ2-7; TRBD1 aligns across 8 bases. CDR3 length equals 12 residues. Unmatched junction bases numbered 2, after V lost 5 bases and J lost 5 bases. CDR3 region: CASSRTGNEQYF. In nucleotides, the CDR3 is TGTGCCAGCAGTCGGACAGGGAACGAGCAGTACTTC.

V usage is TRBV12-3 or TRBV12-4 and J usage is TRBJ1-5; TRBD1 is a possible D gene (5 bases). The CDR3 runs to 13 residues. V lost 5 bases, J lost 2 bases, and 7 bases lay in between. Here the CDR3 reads CASSPTGNQPQHF. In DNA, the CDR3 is TGTGCCAGCAGTCCGACAGGCAATCAGCCCCAGCATTTT.

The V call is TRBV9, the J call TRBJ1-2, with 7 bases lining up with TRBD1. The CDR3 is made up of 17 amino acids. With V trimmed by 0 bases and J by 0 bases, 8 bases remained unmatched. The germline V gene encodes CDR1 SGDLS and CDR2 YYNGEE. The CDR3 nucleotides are TGTGCCAGCAGCGTAGGAGGGGACAGCTTAACTAACTATGGCTACACCTTC. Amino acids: CASSVGGDSLTNYGYTF. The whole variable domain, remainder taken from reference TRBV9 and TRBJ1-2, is DSGVTQTPKHLITATGQRVTLRCSPRSGDLSVYWYQQSLDQGLQFLIQYYNGEERAKGNILERFSAQQFPDLHSELNLSSLELGDSALYFCASSVGGDSLTNYGYTFGSGTRLTVV.

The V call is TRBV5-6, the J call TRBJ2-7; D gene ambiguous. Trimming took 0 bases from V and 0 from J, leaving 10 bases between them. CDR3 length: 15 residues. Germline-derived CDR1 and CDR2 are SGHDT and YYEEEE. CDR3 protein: CASSLGPQASYEQYF. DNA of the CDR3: TGTGCCAGCAGCTTGGGGCCCCAGGCCTCCTACGAGCAGTACTTC.

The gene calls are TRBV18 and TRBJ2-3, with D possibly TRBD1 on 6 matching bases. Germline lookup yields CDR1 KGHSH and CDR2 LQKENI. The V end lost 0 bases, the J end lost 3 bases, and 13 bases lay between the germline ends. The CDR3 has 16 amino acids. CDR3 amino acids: CASSPPRGQDTDTQYF. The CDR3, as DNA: TGTGCCAGCTCACCACCTCGGGGACAAGATACAGATACGCAGTATTTT.

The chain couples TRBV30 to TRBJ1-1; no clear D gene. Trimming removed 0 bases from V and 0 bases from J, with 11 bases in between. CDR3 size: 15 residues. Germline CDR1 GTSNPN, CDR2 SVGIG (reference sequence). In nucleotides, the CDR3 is TGTGCCTGGAGTGTACGGGTGTTGTTGAACACTGAAGCTTTCTTT. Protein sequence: CAWSVRVLLNTEAFF.

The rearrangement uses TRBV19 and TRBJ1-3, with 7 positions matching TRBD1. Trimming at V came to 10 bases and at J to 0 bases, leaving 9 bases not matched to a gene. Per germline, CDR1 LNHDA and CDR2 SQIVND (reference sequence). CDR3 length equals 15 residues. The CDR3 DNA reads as TGTGCCACCTCCCCCCAGGGGGGCTCTGGAAACACCATATATTTT. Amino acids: CATSPQGGSGNTIYF. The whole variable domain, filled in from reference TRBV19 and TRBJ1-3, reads DGGITQSPKYLFRKEGQNVTLSCEQNLNHDAMYWYRQDPGQGLRLIYYSQIVNDFQKGDIAEGYSVSREKKESFPLTVTSAQKNPTAFYLCATSPQGGSGNTIYFGEGSWLTVV.

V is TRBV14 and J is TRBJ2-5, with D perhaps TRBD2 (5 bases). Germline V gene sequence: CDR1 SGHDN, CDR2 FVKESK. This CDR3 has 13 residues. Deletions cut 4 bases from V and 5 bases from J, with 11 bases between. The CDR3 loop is CASSPGIMETQYF. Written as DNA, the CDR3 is TGTGCCAGCAGCCCCGGGATTATGGAGACCCAGTACTTC.

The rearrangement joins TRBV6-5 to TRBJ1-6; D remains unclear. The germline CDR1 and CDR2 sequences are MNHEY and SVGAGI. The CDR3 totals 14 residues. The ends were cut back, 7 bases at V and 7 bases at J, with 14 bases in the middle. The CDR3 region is CASTVGQANSPLHF. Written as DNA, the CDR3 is TGTGCCAGCACCGTTGGGCAGGCAAATTCACCCCTCCACTTT.